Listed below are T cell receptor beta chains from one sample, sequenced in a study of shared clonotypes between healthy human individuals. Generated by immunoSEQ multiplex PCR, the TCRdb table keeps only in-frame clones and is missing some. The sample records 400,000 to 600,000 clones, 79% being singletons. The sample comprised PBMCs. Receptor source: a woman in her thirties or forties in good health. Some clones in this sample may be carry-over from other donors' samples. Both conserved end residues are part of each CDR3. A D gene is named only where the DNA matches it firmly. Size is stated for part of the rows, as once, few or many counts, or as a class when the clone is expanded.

DNA: TGTGCCAGCAGTTTGGACGTTAGCACAGATACGCAGTATTTT
CDR3: CASSLDVSTDTQYF
V: TRBV6-1
size: many
D: -
length: 14
J: TRBJ2-3

DNA: TGCGCCAGCAGCTTCAGGGGTTCTCAGGGACTGGATACGCAGTATTTT
CDR3: CASSFRGSQGLDTQYF
V: TRBV5-1
size: -
D: -
length: 16
J: TRBJ2-3

DNA: TGTGCCAGCAGCCTGACAGGGCTTGGCTACACCTTC
CDR3: CASSLTGLGYTF
V: TRBV5-4
size: -
D: TRBD1
length: 12
J: TRBJ1-2

DNA: TGTGCCACCAGCAGAGCAGGGTACTATGGCTACACCTTC
CDR3: CATSRAGYYGYTF
V: TRBV15
size: few
D: -
length: 13
J: TRBJ1-2

DNA: TGCGCCAGCAGCCCGACCCAAAACACCGGGGAGCTGTTTTTT
CDR3: CASSPTQNTGELFF
V: TRBV5-1
size: -
D: -
length: 14
J: TRBJ2-2

DNA: TGTGCCAGCAGTTTAGGTGGGCTGGACTACGAGCAGTACTTC
CDR3: CASSLGGLDYEQYF
V: TRBV28
size: -
D: -
length: 14
J: TRBJ2-7

DNA: TGTGCCAGCAGCTTAGATAGCCGACAGGGGGGACCAACTAATGAAAAACTGTTTTTT
CDR3: CASSLDSRQGGPTNEKLFF
V: TRBV11-2
size: once
D: TRBD1
length: 19
J: TRBJ1-4

DNA: TGTGCCAGCAGCTTAAAGGGCTGGCAGCCCCAGCATTTT
CDR3: CASSLKGWQPQHF
V: TRBV7-8
size: -
D: -
length: 13
J: TRBJ1-5

DNA: TGTGCCAGCAGCCAAGCCTTGGGACTAGCGGGAGAGGATACGCAGTATTTT
CDR3: CASSQALGLAGEDTQYF
V: TRBV4-2
size: -
D: TRBD2
length: 17
J: TRBJ2-3

DNA: TGTGCCAGCAGCGAGGGGACTAGCGGGAGCTCCTACAATGAGCAGTTCTTC
CDR3: CASSEGTSGSSYNEQFF
V: TRBV9
size: -
D: TRBD2
length: 17
J: TRBJ2-1

DNA: TGTGCCAGCAATTACGGACTTTTCAATCAGCCCCAGCATTTT
CDR3: CASNYGLFNQPQHF
V: TRBV28
size: -
D: -
length: 14
J: TRBJ1-5

DNA: TGTGCCAGCAGTTCGTCCGGATCCGAGCAGTTCTTC
CDR3: CASSSSGSEQFF
V: TRBV28
size: -
D: -
length: 12
J: TRBJ2-1

DNA: TGTGCCAGCAGCCCGGGGGGAGGGACGGCGGACCGGGGGGAGCAGTACTTC
CDR3: CASSPGGGTADRGEQYF
V: TRBV5-4
size: -
D: TRBD2
length: 17
J: TRBJ2-7

DNA: TGCGCCAGCAGCTTGGGGGTTTCTAACACCGGGGAGCTGTTTTTT
CDR3: CASSLGVSNTGELFF
V: TRBV5-1
size: -
D: -
length: 15
J: TRBJ2-2

DNA: TGTGCCAGCAGCGGACTAGCCACCCTTGGGGCCAACGTCCTGACTTTC
CDR3: CASSGLATLGANVLTF
V: TRBV11-2
size: -
D: TRBD2
length: 16
J: TRBJ2-6

DNA: TGTGCCAGCAGTTTCGGGGTTGATGGCTACACCTTC
CDR3: CASSFGVDGYTF
V: TRBV28
size: medium-sized
D: -
length: 12
J: TRBJ1-2